The 18 T cell receptor beta chains listed next were all sequenced from one sample in a study of blood T cell repertoires in COVID-19. Some clones are missing from TCRdb's copy, which holds only in-frame ones; the method was immunoSEQ multiplex PCR. The sample lists about 200,000 clones, around four fifths occurring once. The specimen sequenced was PBMCs or T cells enriched from blood (not recorded which). The source is a man aged 40-49 years who had recovered from COVID-19.

Ten or more counts support this clone. The rearrangement joins TRBV3-1 (or the pseudogene TRBV3-2) to TRBJ1-3; a weak D match, TRBD1 (6 bases). The CDR3 is made up of 16 amino acids. Trimming left V 1 base short and J 3 bases short, with 13 bases between. Germline CDR1 LGHDT, CDR2 YNNKEL (reference sequence). The CDR3 sequence is CASSQVGGAGGNTIYF. CDR3 in DNA: TGTGCCAGCAGCCAAGTGGGGGGGGCAGGTGGAAACACCATATATTTT.

The CDR3 nucleotides are TGTGCCAGCAGCCCGCCGACAGGGCAAGGCTATGGCTACACCTTC. Translated: CASSPPTGQGYGYTF. The chain employs TRBV7-8 and TRBJ1-2; the match to TRBD1 covers 7 bases. The germline V gene encodes CDR1 SGHVS and CDR2 FQNEAQ. The CDR3 is made up of 15 amino acids. The trim removed 5 bases at V and 4 bases at J, leaving 10 bases unmatched.

Regarding this clone: Other DNA sequences in the same sample also yield this CDR3. This chain joins TRBV7-9 and TRBJ1-1; TRBD1 might be the D (5 bases). This CDR3 has 12 residues. CDR1 is SEHNR, CDR2 FQNEAQ, per germline (reference sequence). Trimming shortened V by 3 bases and J by 7 bases, and 9 bases separated the two germline ends. The CDR3 here is CASSFGQGEAFF. The CDR3 region has the DNA TGTGCCAGCAGCTTTGGTCAGGGTGAAGCTTTCTTT.

The rearrangement links TRBV3-1 (or the pseudogene TRBV3-2) to TRBJ1-6; 7 positions agree with TRBD1. Trimming took 4 bases from V and 8 from J; bases not matched to a gene: 11. This CDR3 is 16 amino acids long. Looked up from germline, CDR1 is LGHDT and CDR2 is YNNKEL (reference sequence). DNA of the CDR3: TGTGCCAGCAGCCGATCCACAGGGGCCTGGGATTCACCCCTCCACTTT. It translates to CASSRSTGAWDSPLHF.

This clone was recorded a few times. The chain joins TRBV7-2 to TRBJ2-7, with no clear D. The CDR3 runs to 13 residues. Germline CDR1 SGHTA, CDR2 FQGNSA. V was cut by 5 bases and J by 0 bases, with 8 bases left in between. The CDR3 region has the DNA TGTGCCAGCAGCGTTTGGAGCTCCTACGAGCAGTACTTC. Its protein product is CASSVWSSYEQYF.

The genes are TRBV19 and TRBJ1-2; D is uncertain. The CDR3 covers 14 residues. Trimming removed 6 bases from V and 5 bases from J, with 16 bases in between. Germline V lookup: CDR1 LNHDA, CDR2 SQIVND (reference sequence). The CDR3 nucleotides read TGTGCCAGTAGCCGACCGGAGGGATCTTATGGCTACACCTTC. Encoded protein: CASSRPEGSYGYTF.

There are a few counts of this clone. CDR3 in amino acids: CASSSGLAEEDTQYF. DNA of the CDR3: TGTGCCAGCAGCTCCGGACTAGCGGAGGAAGATACGCAGTATTTT. The chain carries TRBV7-3 and TRBJ2-3, with 10 bases identical to TRBD2. This CDR3 comprises 15 residues. The junction had 6 bases not matched to a gene; V was cut back by 4 bases and J by 5 bases. Germline V gene sequence: CDR1 SGHTA, CDR2 FQGTGA.

This clone was counted between two and nine times. The rearrangement joins TRBV3-1 (or the pseudogene TRBV3-2) to TRBJ1-6, with unresolved D. Per germline, CDR1 LGHDT and CDR2 YNNKEL (reference sequence). This CDR3 has 14 amino acids. Trimming took off 3 bases at V and 6 bases at J, with 9 bases between the two ends. The CDR3 here is CASSQRQSNSPLHF. The CDR3, as DNA: TGTGCCAGCAGCCAGAGGCAGTCTAATTCACCCCTCCACTTT.

This rearrangement joins TRBV28 to TRBJ1-1; D is perhaps TRBD1 (6 bases). The V gene's germline CDR1 is MDHEN and CDR2 SYDVKM. V lost 8 bases and J 8 bases, leaving 12 bases between the germline ends. The CDR3 runs to 11 residues. DNA for the CDR3: TGTGCCAGCGGTGGACAGCGAGAAGCTTTCTTT. Residues: CASGGQREAFF.

V is TRBV28 and J is TRBJ2-3; TRBD1 is a possible D gene (5 bases). This CDR3 is built from 14 residues. Germline V lookup: CDR1 MDHEN, CDR2 SYDVKM. Trimming pared 5 bases from V and 0 bases from J, leaving 9 bases between. The CDR3 here is CASSGADSTDTQYF. DNA of the CDR3: TGTGCCAGCAGTGGGGCGGACAGCACAGATACGCAGTATTTT.

J is TRBJ2-7 and V is TRBV4-1; a weak D match, TRBD1 (5 bases). CDR3 size: 15 residues. CDR1 MGHRA and CDR2 YSYEKL come from the germline V gene. With 1 base removed from V and 0 bases from J, the gap between germline ends came to 10 bases. In DNA, the CDR3 is TGCGCCAGCAGCCAAGTCCGAGACAGCTCCTACGAGCAGTACTTC. The encoded protein is CASSQVRDSSYEQYF.

CDR3 DNA: TGTGCCAGCAGCTTGCAGCGTCTTGGTACGCAGTATTTT. It is translated as CASSLQRLGTQYF. This chain links TRBV5-4 with TRBJ2-3; D gene ambiguous. CDR3 length equals 13 residues. V was cut by 1 base and J by 8 bases, with 11 bases left in between. From germline, CDR1 is SGHNT and CDR2 YYREEE (reference sequence).

This chain uses TRBV28 with TRBJ2-2; 7 bases are a match to TRBD1. The CDR3 extends over 14 amino acids. The J segment lost 6 bases and the V segment lost 10 bases, leaving 11 bases of the junction unmatched. Per the germline V gene, CDR1 is MDHEN and CDR2 is SYDVKM. CDR3 in DNA: TGTGCCACCAGGACAGGAGGTCGTGCCGGGGAGCTGTTTTTT. Translated: CATRTGGRAGELFF.

The rearrangement uses TRBV5-1 and TRBJ2-2; 9 positions agree with TRBD2. From germline, CDR1 is SGHRS and CDR2 YFSETQ. Unmatched junction bases numbered 7, after V lost 4 bases and J lost 3 bases. This CDR3 is built from 16 residues. The CDR3 nucleotides are TGCGCCAGCAGCGTCGTGACTAGCGGAGACACCGGGGAGCTGTTTTTT. Its protein is CASSVVTSGDTGELFF.

This chain joins TRBV2 and TRBJ2-1; a weak D match, TRBD2 (6 bases). Germline V CDR1 and CDR2: SNHLY, FYNNEI. The CDR3 spans 17 residues. V was shortened by 4 bases and J by 8 bases, with 24 bases between the two germline ends. The CDR3 sequence is CASSGQVRDPRVHEQFF. The CDR3 DNA reads TGTGCCAGCAGTGGTCAAGTGCGGGACCCTAGGGTCCATGAGCAGTTCTTC. Combining the CDR3 with reference TRBV2 and TRBJ2-1 gives the whole variable domain EPEVTQTPSHQVTQMGQEVILRCVPISNHLYFYWYRQILGQKVEFLVSFYNNEISEKSEIFDDQFSVERPDGSNFTLKIRSTKLEDSAMYFCASSGQVRDPRVHEQFFGPGTRLTVL.

The chain carries TRBV7-8 and TRBJ1-5, with D unclear. The V end lost 6 bases, the J end lost 1 base, and 13 bases lay between the germline ends. The CDR3 sequence is 15 residues long. Germline values: CDR1 SGHVS, CDR2 FQNEAQ. The CDR3 sequence: CASSHLRVSNQPQHF. The CDR3 DNA reads TGTGCCAGCAGTCATCTGAGGGTCAGCAATCAGCCCCAGCATTTT.

The rearrangement uses TRBV24-1 and TRBJ2-7; D gene ambiguous. V lost 3 bases, J lost 0 bases, and 5 bases lay in between. Germline loops: CDR1 KGHDR, CDR2 SFDVKD. The CDR3 totals 13 residues. The CDR3 here is CATSDDISYEQYF. The CDR3 DNA reads TGTGCCACCAGTGATGACATCTCCTACGAGCAGTACTTC.

The V and J genes are TRBV29-1 and TRBJ2-5; D perhaps matches TRBD2 (6 bases). Trimming removed 5 bases from V and 3 bases from J, with 13 bases in between. The germline V gene has CDR1 SQVTM and CDR2 ANQGSEA. CDR3 length: 13 amino acids. The CDR3, as DNA: TGCAGCGTTTCGGGGGTTTTGAAAGAGACCCAGTACTTC. The encoded protein is CSVSGVLKETQYF.